The next 25 T cell receptor beta chains were all read from a single sample in a study of Graves' ophthalmopathy and Graves' hyperthyroidism. Amplification from RNA transcripts yielded the TCR beta CDR3 regions. Second-round multiplex PCR came after a first-round RT-PCR that employed HTBI primers. One entry per CDR3 protein results from TCRdb running MiXCR on the multiplex PCR reads. The data contain around 1.1 million distinct CDR3 sequences, less than 45% of them singletons. The sequenced material came from peripheral blood or thyroid tissue (not recorded which). These receptors were obtained from an adult man with Graves' hyperthyroidism.

This clonotype was found a few times. The V call is TRBV12-3 or TRBV12-4, the J call TRBJ2-7; D perhaps matches TRBD1 (6 bases). Trimming left V 3 bases short and J 0 bases short, with 15 bases between. CDR3 length equals 16 residues. The CDR3 DNA is TGTGCCAGCAGTTTGAGCAGGGGATGGAGCTCCTACGAGCAGTACTTC. Translated: CASSLSRGWSSYEQYF.

This clonotype was detected only a few times. This rearrangement joins TRBV14 to TRBJ1-2; 8 bases are shared with TRBD1. Germline V lookup: CDR1 SGHDN, CDR2 FVKESK. V trimming: 3 bases; J trimming: 14 bases; junction bases outside the gene matches: 20. The CDR3 has 16 amino acids. This CDR3 reads CASSHPRTGLKTHQTF. DNA for the CDR3: TGTGCCAGCAGCCACCCTCGGACAGGGTTAAAGACACACCAGACCTTC.

This clonotype was counted ten times or more. The chain is built from TRBV10-3 and TRBJ2-7, with D maybe TRBD1 (6 bases). Germline CDR1 and CDR2: ENHRY and SYGVKD. The CDR3 runs to 15 residues. V was trimmed by 4 bases and J by 3 bases, leaving 16 bases between them. The CDR3 region has the DNA TGTGCCATCAGTGGCCCCGGACAGAAAGACTACGAGCAGTACTTC. Translating it yields CAISGPGQKDYEQYF.

The chain links TRBV7-6 to TRBJ2-7, with D possibly being TRBD1 (5 bases). Between the trimmed V and J ends, which lost 5 bases and 5 bases, there was a span of 19 bases. Germline CDR1 and CDR2: SGHVS and FNYEAQ. This CDR3 has 15 residues. The CDR3, as DNA: TGTGCCAGCAGCCACGGCCAGGGTTTTGGGGACGAGCAGTACTTC. This codes for CASSHGQGFGDEQYF. The full variable domain, rest sourced from reference TRBV7-6 and TRBJ2-7, is GAGVSQSPRYKVTKRGQDVALRCDPISGHVSLYWYRQALGQGPEFLTYFNYEAQQDKSGLPNDRFSAERPEGSISTLTIQRTEQRDSAMYRCASSHGQGFGDEQYFGPGTRLTVT.

This clonotype was seen only once. The CDR3 loop reads CAKPGPSYEQYF. Here the CDR3 DNA reads TGTGCTAAGCCGGGTCCGTCCTACGAGCAGTACTTC. V is TRBV2 and J is TRBJ2-7; unclear D gene. CDR1 is SNHLY, CDR2 FYNNEI, per germline. The CDR3 runs to 12 residues.

This clonotype occurred many times. At one boundary the junction diverges from the germline segment, which might be a read error. The V gene is TRBV5-1, the J gene TRBJ2-5; the match to TRBD1 covers 9 bases. The CDR3 is 13 amino acids. Germline V CDR1 and CDR2: SGHRS, YFSETQ. CDR3 protein: CASTKGQGETQYF. The DNA for the CDR3 is TGTGCCAGCACCAAGGGACAGGGAGAGACCCAGTACTTC.

In its sample, this clonotype was seen many times. This chain uses TRBV2 with TRBJ2-7, with a possible D match to TRBD2 (5 bases). The CDR3 loop spans 13 amino acids. V was trimmed by 7 bases and J by 0 bases, leaving 10 bases between them. In germline, CDR1 is SNHLY, CDR2 FYNNEI. CDR3 amino acids: CASKKGSSYEQYF. The DNA for the CDR3 is TGTGCCAGCAAGAAAGGGAGCTCCTACGAGCAGTACTTC.

V and J are TRBV19 and TRBJ1-5, with a weak D call TRBD1 (5 bases). Trimming pared 7 bases from V and 3 bases from J, leaving 13 bases between. Germline-derived CDR1 and CDR2 are LNHDA and SQIVND (reference sequence). The CDR3 loop spans 14 amino acids. The CDR3, as DNA: TGTGCCAGTAAATCCGGGACTTCCAATCAGCCCCAGCATTTT. As protein: CASKSGTSNQPQHF. The whole variable domain, filled in from reference TRBV19 and TRBJ1-5, reads DGGITQSPKYLFRKEGQNVTLSCEQNLNHDAMYWYRQDPGQGLRLIYYSQIVNDFQKGDIAEGYSVSREKKESFPLTVTSAQKNPTAFYLCASKSGTSNQPQHFGDGTRLSIL.

The chain is built from TRBV20-1 and TRBJ2-7; no reliable D call. With 3 bases removed from V and 6 bases from J, the gap between germline ends came to 9 bases. Looked up from germline, CDR1 is DFQATT and CDR2 is SNEGSKA (reference sequence). The CDR3 consists of 11 residues. This chain's CDR3 is CSASKYAEQYF. Written as DNA, the CDR3 is TGCAGTGCTAGTAAGTACGCCGAGCAGTACTTC.

This clonotype was counted at least ten times. The V and J genes are TRBV19 and TRBJ2-2; the D gene is possibly TRBD1 (6 bases). Looked up from germline, CDR1 is LNHDA and CDR2 is SQIVND (reference sequence). The CDR3 sequence is 14 residues long. With 5 bases removed from V and 6 bases from J, the gap between germline ends came to 13 bases. CDR3 sequence reads: CASSPGQLSGELFF. CDR3 nucleotide sequence: TGTGCCAGTAGTCCCGGACAGCTCTCCGGGGAGCTGTTTTTT.

This clonotype was recorded at least ten times. The chain combines TRBV29-1 with TRBJ2-2; D is unresolved. CDR1 is SQVTM and CDR2 is ANQGSEA in the germline V gene. V lost 5 bases to trimming and J lost 4 bases, with 8 bases between them. The CDR3 extends over 12 amino acids. The CDR3 here is CSVRLSTGELFF. CDR3 DNA: TGCAGCGTTCGACTGAGCACCGGGGAGCTGTTTTTT.

Remarks on this clonotype: A much larger clone sits a single nucleotide away, making a read error possible. This rearrangement joins TRBV20-1 to TRBJ1-5, with 7 nucleotides matching TRBD1. CDR3 length: 15 amino acids. CDR1 DFQATT and CDR2 SNEGSKA come from the germline V gene (reference sequence). Trimming removed 4 bases from V and 6 bases from J; junction bases left unmatched: 12. The CDR3 bases are TGCAGTGCTATGAAAATATCAGGGGGAATTCAGCCCCAGCATTTT. Translation gives CSAMKISGGIQPQHF.

This chain uses TRBV18 with TRBJ1-4; D is unclear. The CDR3 is made up of 12 amino acids. CDR1 is KGHSH, CDR2 LQKENI, per germline. The V and J ends lost 4 bases and 5 bases respectively, with 5 bases between them. The CDR3 is CASSQRNEKLFF. In DNA, the CDR3 is TGTGCCAGCTCACAGAGAAATGAAAAACTGTTTTTT.

This clonotype was detected many times. The CDR3 DNA sequence: TGTGCCAGTCTGGACAGAGTCTCTGGAAACACCATATATTTT. It yields the protein CASLDRVSGNTIYF. The chain recombines TRBV19 with TRBJ1-3, with D tentatively TRBD1 (6 bases). Per the germline V gene, CDR1 is LNHDA and CDR2 is SQIVND (reference sequence). V lost 8 bases to trimming and J lost 0 bases, with 11 bases between them. The CDR3 length is 14 residues.

This clonotype was detected many times. This rearrangement joins TRBV19 to TRBJ2-5, with 7 bases that match TRBD1. Germline assignment: CDR1 LNHDA and CDR2 SQIVND (reference sequence). CDR3 length equals 14 residues. The V and J ends lost 5 bases and 2 bases, in that order; junction bases with no gene match: 5. The CDR3 bases are TGTGCCAGTAGTCCCGGGACAGAGCAAGAGACCCAGTACTTC. Translation: CASSPGTEQETQYF.

This clonotype came up many times. The chain has TRBV7-2 and TRBJ1-2; TRBD1 might be the D (5 bases). With 3 bases removed from V and 7 bases from J, the gap between germline ends came to 18 bases. The CDR3 extends over 15 amino acids. CDR1 and CDR2 from the germline V gene are SGHTA and FQGNSA. The CDR3 loop is CASSFDVGGPSGYTF. The CDR3 nucleotides are TGTGCCAGCAGCTTCGACGTCGGGGGACCATCTGGCTACACCTTC. Full variable domain (rest looked up from reference TRBV7-2 and TRBJ1-2): GAGVSQSPSNKVTEKGKDVELRCDPISGHTALYWYRQSLGQGLEFLIYFQGNSAPDKSGLPSDRFSAERTGGSVSTLTIQRTQQEDSAVYLCASSFDVGGPSGYTFGSGTRLTVV.

Details on this clonotype: At one of its ends the junction is not consistent with the germline gene, which may arise from a read error. This sequence joins TRBV5-1 and TRBJ2-2; 7 nucleotides match TRBD1. The CDR3 is made up of 15 amino acids. The germline V gene encodes CDR1 SGHRS and CDR2 YFSETQ. CDR3 sequence: CASSPVTGITGELFF. CDR3 DNA: TGTGCCAGCAGCCCGGTGACAGGGATCACCGGGGAGCTGTTTTTT.

This clonotype was counted at least ten times. The chain couples TRBV9 to TRBJ1-6, with D maybe TRBD1 (6 bases). The CDR3 is 14 amino acids. Germline V lookup: CDR1 SGDLS, CDR2 YYNGEE. Trimming left V 0 bases short and J 10 bases short, with 11 bases between. CDR3 bases: TGTGCCAGCAGCGTAGTCGAGGGGGGGTCACCCCTCCACTTT. This encodes CASSVVEGGSPLHF.

This clonotype occurred a few times. The V and J genes are TRBV7-2 and TRBJ1-5; D is unresolved. Trimming pared 1 base from V and 7 bases from J, leaving 11 bases between. This CDR3 has 14 residues. Germline CDR1 reads SGHTA; CDR2 reads FQGNSA. The CDR3 DNA reads as TGTGCCAGCAGCTTAGTGGCAGGCAGGCAGCCCCAGCATTTT. This encodes CASSLVAGRQPQHF.

The sample holds many counts of this clonotype. The chain is built from TRBV2 and TRBJ1-6; TRBD1 aligns across 7 bases. Germline CDR1 SNHLY, CDR2 FYNNEI. The CDR3 has 14 residues. Trimming at V came to 11 bases and at J to 4 bases, leaving 8 bases not matched to a gene. The CDR3 bases are TGTGCCTGCCGGGACAGTGGGTATAATTCACCCCTCCACTTT. It is translated as CACRDSGYNSPLHF.

This clonotype was detected only a few times. The rearrangement joins TRBV25-1 to TRBJ2-7; D might be TRBD1 or TRBD2, each matching 5 bases. Germline CDR1 and CDR2: MGHDK and SYGVNS. V lost 10 bases, J lost 5 bases, and 21 bases lay in between. The CDR3 has 14 residues. The DNA of the CDR3 is TGTGCCACCAGCCCCAGACAGCTCGGGAACGAGCAGTACTTC. Translation: CATSPRQLGNEQYF.

The gene calls are TRBV29-1 and TRBJ2-7; the D gene is possibly TRBD2 (5 bases). This CDR3 spans 15 amino acids. Germline values: CDR1 SQVTM, CDR2 ANQGSEA. The germline V and J ends were trimmed by 7 bases and 2 bases, with 21 bases remaining between them. In DNA, the CDR3 is TGCAGCGCTACCGTCGAGGTCTTGGGAGCCTACGAGCAGTACTTC. Its translation: CSATVEVLGAYEQYF.

This clonotype was counted many times. The chain uses TRBV12-3 or TRBV12-4 and TRBJ1-4, with D possibly matching TRBD1 (5 bases). This CDR3 is 15 amino acids long. Trimming removed 6 bases from V and 0 bases from J, with 11 bases in between. The CDR3 DNA is TGTGCCAGCAGCACGGGGACCGCAACTAATGAAAAACTGTTTTTT. As protein: CASSTGTATNEKLFF.

The chain recombines TRBV10-3 with TRBJ1-5; D is ambiguous. The CDR3 is made up of 13 amino acids. Looked up from germline, CDR1 is ENHRY and CDR2 is SYGVKD. V was trimmed by 6 bases and J by 2 bases, leaving 8 bases between them. The CDR3 region is CAIRAGRNQPQHF. Written as DNA, the CDR3 is TGTGCCATCAGGGCGGGCCGCAATCAGCCCCAGCATTTT.

This clonotype was found many times. The chain links TRBV12-3 or TRBV12-4 to TRBJ2-2; 8 bases line up with TRBD2. J lost 1 base, V lost 6 bases, and 10 bases had no gene match. The CDR3 consists of 17 residues. The CDR3 region has the DNA TGTGCCAGCAGCACGGGGCGGGAGGAACGGAACACCGGGGAGCTGTTTTTT. Protein product: CASSTGREERNTGELFF.